This T cell receptor (beta chain) was found in a study of Graves' ophthalmopathy and Graves' hyperthyroidism. For the study at large: Blood was drawn at initial diagnosis, before any treatment.

This clonotype was seen many times. Its target is not known. The CDR3 runs 14 residues. V lost 8 bases and J lost 4, with 17 bases in between. Per germline, CDR1 MGHDK and CDR2 SYGVNS. From RNA, the CDR3 regions of TCR beta chains were amplified and sequenced. Scientists carried out first-round RT-PCR using HTBI primers and then a second-round multiplex PCR. TCRdb processed the multiplex PCR reads anew with MiXCR; each CDR3 protein has one entry. This table has about 400,000 distinct CDR3 sequences, more than 20% appearing once. Findings and caveats of the study: The study's model predicted ophthalmopathy progression at about 68% sensitivity and about 72% specificity. Most expanded clonotypes from thyroid (those above 0.001 frequency) were also found in blood. Sensitivity reached 85% to 90% and specificity approximately 81% for a 13-signature model separating ophthalmopathy from stable hyperthyroidism.

The chain employs TRBV25-1 and TRBJ1-2; D might be TRBD1 (6 bases). This TCR was sampled from a woman younger than 30 with stable Graves' hyperthyroidism. Sample: peripheral blood. Here the CDR3 reads CASLGGQTPYGYTF. The CDR3 region has the DNA TGTGCCAGCCTTGGCGGACAGACACCCTATGGCTACACCTTC.